This passage covers 24 T cell receptor beta chains from one sample sequenced in a study of blood T cell repertoires in COVID-19. Libraries were prepared by immunoSEQ multiplex PCR; TCRdb keeps only in-frame clonotypes and omits some of them. Of tens of thousands of clones in the sample, 90% were seen once. The sample taken for sequencing was peripheral blood. These receptor sequences come from a human donor in a cohort sampled during active COVID-19.

This clone was observed once. The chain combines TRBV11-2 with TRBJ2-1, with TRBD1 matching over 9 bases. V dropped 1 base and J dropped 6; count of bases not matched to a gene: 10. CDR3 size: 17 residues. In germline, CDR1 is SGHAT, CDR2 FQNNGV. CDR3 bases: TGTGCCAGCAGCTTAGGCCCCTACAGGGGGCCTCGCAATGAGCAGTTCTTC. Translated: CASSLGPYRGPRNEQFF.

The chain recombines TRBV30 with TRBJ2-3; D may be TRBD2 (5 bases). CDR1 GTSNPN and CDR2 SVGIG come from the germline V gene (reference sequence). V lost 0 bases to trimming and J lost 0 bases, with 19 bases between them. This CDR3 contains 18 residues. Written as DNA, the CDR3 is TGTGCCTGGAGTGTACACCAGCGGTTAGCCTCTAGCACAGATACGCAGTATTTT. As protein: CAWSVHQRLASSTDTQYF.

The V call is TRBV5-5, the J call TRBJ2-3, with D unresolved. Per germline, CDR1 SGHKS and CDR2 YYEKEE (reference sequence). V lost 4 bases to trimming and J lost 1 base, with 7 bases between them. The CDR3 runs to 13 residues. The CDR3: CASSGRGTDTQYF. The CDR3 region has the DNA TGTGCCAGCAGCGGTCGGGGCACAGATACGCAGTATTTT.

CDR3 in DNA: TGCGCCAGCAGCCCGGAGGGGTCTGGAAACACCATATATTTT. Its protein is CASSPEGSGNTIYF. This chain joins TRBV5-1 and TRBJ1-3; a possible D gene is TRBD1 (5 bases). CDR1 is SGHRS, CDR2 YFSETQ, per germline. The CDR3 totals 14 residues. The V and J ends lost 4 bases and 1 base respectively, with 9 bases between them.

The chain recombines TRBV11-2 with TRBJ1-2; weak D call: TRBD1 (5 bases). Germline CDR1 and CDR2: SGHAT and FQNNGV. Trimming stripped 1 base from V and 5 bases from J, with 14 bases between. CDR3 length: 15 amino acids. CDR3 nucleotides: TGTGCCAGCAGCTTAGGGAACAGGCTGTTGTATGGCTACACCTTC. Translating gives CASSLGNRLLYGYTF.

As to this clone: At one end, the junction sequence differs from germline, possibly due to a read error. This chain uses TRBV30 with TRBJ2-7; TRBD2 is a possible D gene (5 bases). Germline-derived CDR1 and CDR2 are GTSNPN and SVGIG (reference sequence). The CDR3 has 13 amino acids. The CDR3 is CAWEANTGLSKHF. CDR3 DNA: TGTGCCTGGGAAGCAAACACCGGACTGTCTAAACACTTC.

This chain uses TRBV7-9 with TRBJ2-7, with 14 bases matching TRBD2. Looked up from germline, CDR1 is SEHNR and CDR2 is FQNEAQ (reference sequence). The CDR3 spans 19 residues. V lost 5 bases, J lost 4 bases, and 16 bases stayed unmatched. CDR3 DNA: TGTGCCAGCAGCGGATGGGGACTAGCGGGAGACCCGTCAGGGTACGAGCAGTACTTC. Its translation is CASSGWGLAGDPSGYEQYF.

This clone was counted a single time. The CDR3 loop reads CATDRGPNTEAFF. The CDR3 coding sequence is TGCGCCACCGACAGGGGCCCGAACACTGAAGCTTTCTTT. The chain employs TRBV10-2 and TRBJ1-1; 8 bases align to TRBD1. The CDR3 totals 13 residues. Trimming took 10 bases from V and 1 from J; bases not matched to a gene: 5. Germline CDR1 reads WSHSY; CDR2 reads SAAADI.

The chain has TRBV30 and TRBJ2-7, with 11 nucleotides matching TRBD2. The J segment lost 2 bases and the V segment lost 3 bases, leaving 0 bases of the junction unmatched. Germline CDR1 is GTSNPN and CDR2 is SVGIG (reference sequence). There are 13 residues in the CDR3. The CDR3 DNA follows: TGTGCCTGGAGGACTAGCGGGGCCTACGAGCAGTACTTC. Its protein is CAWRTSGAYEQYF.

This CDR3 reads CASSSGWDIYTDTQYF. The DNA for the CDR3 is TGTGCCAGCAGTTCCGGTTGGGACATCTACACAGATACGCAGTATTTT. J is TRBJ2-3 and V is TRBV6-2 or TRBV6-3; D is perhaps TRBD1 (6 bases). Germline V gene data show CDR1 as MNHEY and CDR2 as SVGEGT. CDR3 size: 16 residues. Trimming removed 4 bases at V and 2 bases at J, with 16 bases between.

The CDR3 spells CASSVGSTNFYEQYF. The CDR3 DNA reads TGTGCCAGCAGCGTAGGGAGCACAAATTTCTACGAGCAGTACTTC. The chain uses TRBV9 and TRBJ2-7; no firm D call. The CDR3 has 15 amino acids. Germline values: CDR1 SGDLS, CDR2 YYNGEE. V lost 0 bases and J lost 3, with 13 bases in between.

The gene calls are TRBV7-6 and TRBJ1-5; tentative D call: TRBD1 (6 bases). Germline V CDR1 and CDR2: SGHVS, FNYEAQ. The CDR3 is 15 residues long. V dropped 0 bases and J dropped 6 bases, with 12 bases sitting between them. Written as DNA, the CDR3 is TGTGCCAGCAGCTTAGCGTTGGGGGCCGGTCAGCCCCAGCATTTT. Encoded protein: CASSLALGAGQPQHF.

This chain uses TRBV6-2 or TRBV6-3 with TRBJ2-3, with 7 positions matching TRBD2. Losses at the gene ends were 5 bases for V and 4 bases for J; bases not matched to a gene: 9. This CDR3 contains 15 residues. The germline V gene has CDR1 MNHEY and CDR2 SVGEGT. The CDR3 protein is CASSSQGRGADTQYF. DNA for the CDR3: TGTGCCAGCAGTAGCCAGGGACGGGGGGCAGATACGCAGTATTTT.

The gene calls are TRBV6-5 and TRBJ1-1; unclear D gene. In germline, CDR1 is MNHEY, CDR2 SVGAGI. Trimming left V 4 bases short and J 0 bases short, with 6 bases between. The CDR3 contains 13 residues. CDR3 sequence reads: CASSSELNTEAFF. The CDR3 DNA reads TGTGCCAGCAGTTCCGAGTTGAACACTGAAGCTTTCTTT.

This clone appeared a single time. This chain uses TRBV14 with TRBJ2-1, with 11 positions matching TRBD2. The CDR3 is made up of 15 amino acids. V lost 3 bases and J lost 8; bases outside the gene matches: 6. Germline CDR1 SGHDN, CDR2 FVKESK. The CDR3 DNA reads as TGTGCCAGCAGCCAGACTAGCGGGATTGGCTATGAGCAGTTCTTC. This encodes CASSQTSGIGYEQFF.

The rearrangement uses TRBV5-4 and TRBJ2-5; TRBD2 aligns across 12 bases. Trimming took 3 bases from V and 5 from J; bases not matched to a gene: 8. Germline values: CDR1 SGHNT, CDR2 YYREEE (reference sequence). The CDR3 is 16 residues long. CDR3 amino acids: CASSSSRLAGDETQYF. The CDR3 nucleotides are TGTGCCAGCAGCTCTAGCCGACTAGCGGGAGATGAGACCCAGTACTTC.

V gene TRBV5-1 combines with J gene TRBJ2-3, with 9 nucleotides matching TRBD1. There are 14 residues in the CDR3. J lost 5 bases, V lost 4 bases, and 5 bases had no gene match. Per germline, CDR1 SGHRS and CDR2 YFSETQ. CDR3 DNA: TGCGCCAGCAGCACAGGGGGCATTATAGATACGCAGTATTTT. This codes for CASSTGGIIDTQYF.

The J gene is TRBJ2-7, the V gene TRBV10-3, with D maybe TRBD2 (7 bases). The CDR3 is 17 amino acids. Germline V gene lookup returns CDR1 ENHRY and CDR2 SYGVKD. V dropped 2 bases and J dropped 2 bases, with 19 bases sitting between them. CDR3 residues: CAISEGPGGPTPYEQYF. CDR3 nucleotides: TGTGCCATCAGTGAGGGTCCGGGGGGCCCCACCCCCTACGAGCAGTACTTC.

The chain has TRBV7-9 and TRBJ2-5, with D possibly TRBD1 on 6 matching bases. Trimming took 1 base from V and 5 from J, leaving 17 bases between them. Germline V CDR1 and CDR2: SEHNR, FQNEAQ (reference sequence). This CDR3 is built from 16 residues. CDR3 DNA: TGTGCCAGCAGCTTAGTTGGAGGTGGGGGCCGGGAGACCCAGTACTTC. Residues: CASSLVGGGGRETQYF.

The gene calls are TRBV7-8 and TRBJ2-7; TRBD1 agrees at 11 bases. V lost 5 bases to trimming and J lost 5 bases; unmatched junction nucleotides: 8. Per the germline V gene, CDR1 is SGHVS and CDR2 is FQNEAQ. CDR3 length: 15 amino acids. This CDR3 reads CASSPWGQGEDEQYF. DNA of the CDR3: TGTGCCAGCAGCCCGTGGGGACAGGGGGAGGACGAGCAGTACTTC.

This clone was seen a handful of times. The V gene is TRBV6-6, the J gene TRBJ1-5, with D possibly matching TRBD1 (5 bases). This CDR3 region has 14 residues. Germline-derived CDR1 and CDR2 are MNHNY and SVGAGI (reference sequence). The V gene lost 7 bases and the J gene lost 2 bases, with 12 bases spanning the gap. The CDR3 DNA reads as TGTGCCAGCACGGGAGGGGTGGGCAATCAGCCCCAGCATTTT. This translates into CASTGGVGNQPQHF.

V usage is TRBV5-8 and J usage is TRBJ2-1, with 10 bases that match TRBD2. In germline, CDR1 is SGHTS, CDR2 YDEGEE. The CDR3 runs to 17 residues. Trimming removed 1 base from V and 3 bases from J; junction bases left unmatched: 7. This chain's CDR3 is CASSLTFTSGIYNEQFF. The DNA of the CDR3 is TGTGCCAGCAGCTTGACGTTTACTAGCGGGATCTACAATGAGCAGTTCTTC. Full variable domain (missing parts from reference TRBV5-8 and TRBJ2-1): EAGVTQSPTHLIKTRGQQATLRCSPISGHTSVYWYQQALGLGLQFLLWYDEGEERNRGNFPPRFSGRQFPNYSSELNVNALELEDSALYLCASSLTFTSGIYNEQFFGPGTRLTVL.

The chain links TRBV5-1 to TRBJ1-1, with D possibly being TRBD1 (5 bases). CDR3 size: 14 residues. From germline, CDR1 is SGHRS and CDR2 YFSETQ. V was clipped by 0 bases and J by 1 base, with 7 bases between them. This chain's CDR3 is CASSLGGGNTEAFF. Here the CDR3 DNA reads TGCGCCAGCAGCTTGGGGGGCGGGAACACTGAAGCTTTCTTT.

This clone has only one observation. V gene TRBV2 combines with J gene TRBJ2-3; the D gene is possibly TRBD1 (6 bases). The CDR3 runs to 13 residues. Trimming pared 4 bases from V and 5 bases from J, leaving 10 bases between. Germline loops: CDR1 SNHLY, CDR2 FYNNEI. The DNA of the CDR3 is TGTGCCAGCAGTGGACAGGTGCTAGATACGCAGTATTTT. As protein: CASSGQVLDTQYF.